Here is one T cell receptor beta chain with its context. The data are from a study of monozygotic twins with inflammatory bowel disease. Reprocessing the 5' RACE reads, TCRdb reports a single entry for every CDR3 protein and omits DNA. The sample features about 41,000 distinct CDR3 sequences, with roughly 4.8% in its top ten. The source is a human donor with ulcerative colitis or Crohn's disease, or a healthy co-twin of an affected twin (not recorded which). Sequenced material: blood.

The chain's CDR3 is CASRALGTGAGTQYF. The chain joins TRBV27 to TRBJ2-3; the D call from TCRdb, TRBD1, cannot be confirmed without DNA. Germline lookup yields CDR1 MNHEY and CDR2 SMNVEV (reference sequence). The CDR3 spans 15 residues.